This T cell receptor beta chain was profiled in a study of human T cells and chemical hapten exposure (dated by TCRdb to the early 2020s). Regarding the study in general: For sensitization, 2% DPC in acetone was applied to a 2 cm by 2 cm area of upper inner arm skin. Patients additionally received weekly therapeutic DPC doses to the scalp throughout the approximately 22-week study period. Patch testing on the upper back used Finn chambers containing 0.01% DPC, with scoring done after 6 days according to International Contact Dermatitis Research Group standards. Alopecia areata with under or over 50% scalp involvement, alopecia totalis and alopecia universalis were represented in the patient cohort, which was mostly female. Libraries were pooled for sequencing, and variation in per-sample TCR yields was attributed mainly to small differences in library volumes within the pool. This study followed changes in the peripheral blood TCR repertoire in vivo during primary and secondary sensitization of alopecia patients to the hapten diphenylcyclopropenone (DPC). Blood samples were taken from patients before sensitization (week 0) and then at 2, 6 and about 24 weeks after DPC sensitization. Blood for TCR sequencing was provided by twenty-nine alopecia patients at one to four time points (pre-sensitization, 2, 6 and 24 weeks).

The library was produced with RACE. Data came from a NextSeq 500. During library preparation, unique molecular identifiers were attached to individual cDNA molecules so that TCRs could be counted in a quantitative, reproducible way. Each blood RNA sample was used to sequence both TCR alpha and TCR beta chains. The study's own analysis went as follows. Samples had a median of about 96,000 TCRs, with a range from roughly 23,224 to 750,000. The Decombinator software suite was used to annotate V, J and CDR3 in the TCR reads. Every sample was subsampled to the same number of TCRs (28,000) for the PS versus PT1 abundance plots. TCRs were defined as expanded if absent before sensitization and observed at least eight times at the 2-week time point. TCRdb handled the public reads itself, with Q25 trimming in fastp and clone calling in MiXCR, and kept productive beta chains. Identical CDR3 proteins give one entry, which carries the most common genes and DNA. What appears here as the V and J calls and clone size reflects TCRdb's work, not the paper's. The sample has about 110,000 distinct CDR3 sequences on record, around 10% of them singletons. Of the sample, 3% to 4.5% falls within the top ten clones.

Interpreted using the paper, the time point label stands for: patch test 1, 2 weeks after DPC sensitization. Per the publication, the treatment or condition label means: therapeutic diphenylcyclopropenone sensitization with weekly scalp DPC. Blood at each patch-test visit was drawn before the patch test was applied. Eligible patients were aged 18 to 70, diagnosed with alopecia, deemed suitable for DPC therapy, and excluded if pregnant. Total RNA was extracted from unfractionated whole blood that had been collected in Tempus Blood RNA tubes. Here is what the overall study found, with its caveats: Compared with pre-sensitization or healthy control sets, expanded TCRs formed significantly more large CDR3 similarity clusters, which is consistent with antigen-driven responses. DPC sensitization did not change how many TCRs were above 1 in 1000 frequency, and no evidence was found of alterations in global repertoire structure. Patch test score was positively correlated with the number of PT1 expanded TCRs, with significance at thresholds 8, 16 and 32 but not at 4. Because all patients had alopecia, a presumed autoimmune disease, the immune response of the patients might differ from that of healthy individuals. After repeated subsampling, changes were observed in the strength of the expansion versus patch-test correlation and in the threshold at which the correlation became significant.

Comment on this clonotype: Its binding antigen is unknown. Base qualities were left out, and no much larger clone turns up one base away.

This specimen was whole blood, taken in connection with sensitization to the hapten diphenylcyclopropenone (DPC). The clonotype originates from a middle-aged woman with alopecia areata. Some clones in this sample may be carry-over from other donors' samples.

The DNA sequence is given as TGTGCCAGCAGCTTATGGGGCCAGGCCTCAGATACGCAGTATTTT. The encoded protein is CASSLWGQASDTQYF. The chain is made from TRBV7-2 and TRBJ2-3; TRBD1 is perhaps the D gene, given 5 matching bases. Its CDR3 holds 15 amino acids, cysteine through phenylalanine. The kept DNA is CDR3 alone, 45 bases in frame from the first base. The junction shows trimming of 2 bases on V and 4 bases on J, plus 13 bases between the germline ends. From a lookup of the germline V gene, CDR1 and CDR2 are SGHTA and FQGNSA.